Following are 5 T cell receptor beta chains from one sample sequenced in a study of identical twins. TCRdb re-called the 5' RACE reads through MiXCR, storing one row per CDR3 protein. The sample lists roughly 720,000 distinct CDR3 sequences, 18% seen once, with around 13% in the top ten. The same sample was also used in a study of T cells expressing NK-cell markers.

Sequencing was carried out using PBMCs. These receptors were taken from a woman aged 18-30 years in good health.

Many counts were recorded for this clonotype. The V and J genes are TRBV6-1 and TRBJ2-7; 13 positions match TRBD2. The CDR3 covers 16 residues. CDR1 and CDR2 from the germline V gene are MNHNS and SASEGT. The ends lost 5 bases at V and 4 bases at J; junction bases unmatched: 8. Here the CDR3 DNA reads TGTGCCAGCAGTCCCCCGGGACTAGCGGGAAAGTACGAGCAGTACTTC. Translating gives CASSPPGLAGKYEQYF.

There are a few counts of this clonotype. The chain couples TRBV30 to TRBJ2-2; the match to TRBD2 covers 9 bases. From germline, CDR1 is GTSNPN and CDR2 SVGIG (reference sequence). Trimming at V came to 0 bases and at J to 1 base, leaving 0 bases not matched to a gene. This CDR3 is built from 15 residues. CDR3 sequence (DNA): TGTGCCTGGAGTGTAGCGGGAGGGAACACCGGGGAGCTGTTTTTT. Amino acid sequence: CAWSVAGGNTGELFF.

This clonotype was recorded at least ten times. The chain has TRBV6-1 and TRBJ2-7, with 15 nucleotides matching TRBD2. Germline CDR1 MNHNS, CDR2 SASEGT. The CDR3 totals 14 residues. V lost 5 bases, J lost 6 bases, and 2 bases stayed unmatched. The CDR3: CASSPGLAGGEQYF. The CDR3 DNA is TGTGCCAGCAGTCCGGGACTAGCGGGAGGCGAGCAGTACTTC.

This chain connects TRBV20-1 to TRBJ2-1; D may match TRBD1 or TRBD2 (6 bases each). Per the germline V gene, CDR1 is DFQATT and CDR2 is SNEGSKA (reference sequence). This CDR3 is built from 14 residues. The chain's CDR3 is CTATRGRSYNEQFF. The CDR3 DNA is TGCACGGCGACCCGGGGGCGATCCTACAATGAGCAGTTCTTC.

The DNA of the CDR3 is TGCAGTGCTACCGCGGGACAGGTAATGATCCACGAGCAGTACTTC. The encoded protein is CSATAGQVMIHEQYF. This chain links TRBV20-1 with TRBJ2-7; 8 positions agree with TRBD1. Germline CDR1 is DFQATT and CDR2 is SNEGSKA (reference sequence). This CDR3 spans 15 amino acids. J was trimmed by 5 bases and V by 4 bases; bases with no gene match: 13.